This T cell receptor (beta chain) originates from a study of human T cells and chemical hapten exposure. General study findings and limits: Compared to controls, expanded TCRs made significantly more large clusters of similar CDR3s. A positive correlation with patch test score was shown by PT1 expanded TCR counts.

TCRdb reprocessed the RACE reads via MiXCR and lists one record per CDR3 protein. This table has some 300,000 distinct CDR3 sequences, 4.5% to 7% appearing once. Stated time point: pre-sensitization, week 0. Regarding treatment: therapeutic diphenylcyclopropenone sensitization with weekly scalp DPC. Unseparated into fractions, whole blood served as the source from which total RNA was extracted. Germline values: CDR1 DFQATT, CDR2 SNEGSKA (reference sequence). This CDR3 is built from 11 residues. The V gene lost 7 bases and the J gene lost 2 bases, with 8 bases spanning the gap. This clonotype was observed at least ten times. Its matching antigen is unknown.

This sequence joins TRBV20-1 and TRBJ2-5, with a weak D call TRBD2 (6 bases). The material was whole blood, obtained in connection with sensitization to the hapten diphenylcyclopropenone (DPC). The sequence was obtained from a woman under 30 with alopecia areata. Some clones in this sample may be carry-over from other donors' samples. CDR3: CSGEVQETQYF. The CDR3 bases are TGCAGTGGGGAGGTGCAAGAGACCCAGTACTTC.